Shown below are 9 T cell receptor beta chains from a single sample sequenced in a study of OX40 agonist ivuxolimab in advanced cancers. Libraries were prepared by immunoSEQ multiplex PCR; TCRdb keeps only in-frame clonotypes and omits some of them. Among nearly 50,000 clones listed, 80% to 90% were seen once. The starting material was CD4+ or CD8+ T cells sorted from blood, obtained in a trial of the OX40 agonist ivuxolimab. These receptors all come from an adult with an advanced solid tumor such as melanoma, head and neck, liver or kidney cancer.

The chain recombines TRBV28 with TRBJ2-7; D may be TRBD1 (5 bases). V was cut by 6 bases and J by 3 bases, with 21 bases left in between. Germline lookup yields CDR1 MDHEN and CDR2 SYDVKM. This CDR3 is 16 amino acids long. DNA for the CDR3: TGTGCCAGCAGCACCCTCCACAAGGGGTCGTACTACGAGCAGTACTTC. This codes for CASSTLHKGSYYEQYF.

The CDR3 region has the DNA TGTGCCAGCAGCACCTACTCGGGCCCCTACAATGAGCAGTTCTTC. It is translated as CASSTYSGPYNEQFF. The chain links TRBV7-2 to TRBJ2-1; D is uncertain. CDR3 length: 15 residues. V lost 5 bases, J lost 2 bases, and 13 bases lay in between. The germline V gene encodes CDR1 SGHTA and CDR2 FQGNSA.

The chain couples TRBV19 to TRBJ1-4; tentative D call: TRBD1 (5 bases). Germline loops: CDR1 LNHDA, CDR2 SQIVND (reference sequence). V was shortened by 10 bases and J by 6 bases, with 15 bases between the two germline ends. The CDR3 is 13 amino acids. CDR3 sequence (DNA): TGTGCCACATCGGGGGATTTTGATGAAAAACTGTTTTTT. Translated: CATSGDFDEKLFF.

The genes are TRBV11-2 and TRBJ2-2; possibly TRBD2 for D (6 bases). The CDR3 sequence is 16 residues long. CDR1 is SGHAT and CDR2 is FQNNGV in the germline V gene. Between the trimmed V and J ends, which lost 5 bases and 0 bases, there was a span of 13 bases. The CDR3 DNA follows: TGTGCCAGCAGCCCCGGGACTTTCTCGAACACCGGGGAGCTGTTTTTT. The encoded protein is CASSPGTFSNTGELFF.

The chain joins TRBV7-6 to TRBJ2-3, with 11 bases identical to TRBD2. With 5 bases clipped from V and 2 bases from J, the junction kept 9 bases outside the gene matches. The germline gives CDR1 SGHVS, CDR2 FNYEAQ. The CDR3 consists of 17 residues. The CDR3 protein is CASSLRLAGRNTDTQYF. DNA of the CDR3: TGTGCCAGCAGCCTCCGACTAGCGGGGAGAAACACAGATACGCAGTATTTT. The complete variable domain, with remaining parts taken from reference TRBV7-6 and TRBJ2-3, reads GAGVSQSPRYKVTKRGQDVALRCDPISGHVSLYWYRQALGQGPEFLTYFNYEAQQDKSGLPNDRFSAERPEGSISTLTIQRTEQRDSAMYRCASSLRLAGRNTDTQYFGPGTRLTVL.

The rearrangement joins TRBV2 to TRBJ2-5, with 10 positions matching TRBD2. Germline loops: CDR1 SNHLY, CDR2 FYNNEI. The CDR3 sequence is 15 residues long. Trimming took 7 bases from V and 0 from J; bases not matched to a gene: 5. The CDR3 protein is CASISSGGNQETQYF. The CDR3 nucleotides are TGTGCCAGCATTAGTAGCGGGGGGAACCAAGAGACCCAGTACTTC.

The CDR3 is CASSSPANTGELFF. In DNA, the CDR3 is TGTGCCAGCAGTTCCCCTGCGAACACCGGGGAGCTGTTTTTT. V and J are TRBV27 and TRBJ2-2; D gene ambiguous. The V end lost 4 bases, the J end lost 0 bases, and 6 bases lay between the germline ends. The CDR3 sequence is 14 residues long. Germline lookup yields CDR1 MNHEY and CDR2 SMNVEV (reference sequence).

The rearrangement joins TRBV7-9 to TRBJ2-7, with 12 bases that match TRBD2. Germline CDR1 and CDR2: SEHNR and FQNEAQ (reference sequence). Unmatched junction bases numbered 10, after V lost 5 bases and J lost 5 bases. This CDR3 has 16 amino acids. The CDR3 loop is CASSLGLAGRVDEQYF. DNA of the CDR3: TGTGCCAGCAGCCTAGGACTAGCGGGGAGAGTCGACGAGCAGTACTTC. Together with reference TRBV7-9 and TRBJ2-7, the CDR3 gives the full variable domain: DTGVSQNPRHKITKRGQNVTFRCDPISEHNRLYWYRQTLGQGPEFLTYFQNEAQLEKSRLLSDRFSAERPKGSFSTLEIQRTEQGDSAMYLCASSLGLAGRVDEQYFGPGTRLTVT.

A single count supports this clone. The chain couples TRBV7-9 to TRBJ2-7, with 10 bases aligning to TRBD1. The CDR3 totals 15 residues. Looked up from germline, CDR1 is SEHNR and CDR2 is FQNEAQ (reference sequence). Losses at the gene ends were 5 bases for V and 4 bases for J; bases not matched to a gene: 8. The CDR3 DNA reads TGTGCCAGCAGCGCACCGGACAGGGGGTTTTACGAGCAGTACTTC. Translated: CASSAPDRGFYEQYF. Based on the CDR3 plus reference TRBV7-9 and TRBJ2-7, the full variable domain is DTGVSQNPRHKITKRGQNVTFRCDPISEHNRLYWYRQTLGQGPEFLTYFQNEAQLEKSRLLSDRFSAERPKGSFSTLEIQRTEQGDSAMYLCASSAPDRGFYEQYFGPGTRLTVT.